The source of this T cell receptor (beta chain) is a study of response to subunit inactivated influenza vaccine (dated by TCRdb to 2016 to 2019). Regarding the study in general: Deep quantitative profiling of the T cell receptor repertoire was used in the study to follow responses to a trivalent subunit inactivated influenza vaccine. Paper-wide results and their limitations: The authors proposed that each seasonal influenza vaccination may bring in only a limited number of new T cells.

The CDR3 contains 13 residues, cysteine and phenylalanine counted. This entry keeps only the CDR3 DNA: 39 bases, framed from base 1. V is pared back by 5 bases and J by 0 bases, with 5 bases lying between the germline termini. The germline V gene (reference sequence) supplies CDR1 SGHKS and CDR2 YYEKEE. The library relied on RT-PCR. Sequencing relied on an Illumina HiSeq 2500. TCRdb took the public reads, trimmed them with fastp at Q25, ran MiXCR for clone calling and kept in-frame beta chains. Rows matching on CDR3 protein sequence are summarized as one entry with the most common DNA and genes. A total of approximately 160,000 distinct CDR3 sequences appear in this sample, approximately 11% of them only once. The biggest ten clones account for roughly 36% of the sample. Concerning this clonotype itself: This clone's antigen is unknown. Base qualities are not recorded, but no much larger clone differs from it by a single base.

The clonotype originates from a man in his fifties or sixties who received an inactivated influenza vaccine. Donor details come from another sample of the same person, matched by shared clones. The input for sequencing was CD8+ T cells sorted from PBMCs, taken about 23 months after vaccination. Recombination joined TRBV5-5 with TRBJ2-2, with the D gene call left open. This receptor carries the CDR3 CASRAANTGELFF. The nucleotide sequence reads TGTGCCAGCAGGGCTGCGAACACCGGGGAGCTGTTTTTT.